The 29 T cell receptor beta chains below were found in one sample sequenced in a study of CXCR3-negative and CXCR3-positive naive CD8 T cells. The study's findings and limits: Higher TRB CDR3 hydrophobicity marked CXCR3-positive naive cells relative to CXCR3-negative naive cells.

Their antigens are not known. UMI-tagged TRB cDNA libraries were built via 5' RACE. After re-calling the 5' RACE reads, TCRdb lists one entry per CDR3 protein, DNA absent. This sample's clone table lists about 110,000 distinct CDR3 sequences. The material sequenced was naive CXCR3+ CD8+ T cells from blood. The subset was: CD45RO-CCR7+CD27+CD95- naive CD8+ T cells expressing CXCR3 (TNR3+). All receptors derive from a human donor in good health. Some clones in this sample may be carry-over from other donors' samples.

The rearrangement links TRBV29-1 to TRBJ2-7; TCRdb picks TRBD2, but there is no DNA to check that call. Germline CDR1 reads SQVTM; CDR2 reads ANQGSEA. This CDR3 contains 13 residues. The CDR3 region is CSFMTSGSYEQYF.

The rearrangement links TRBV6-5 to TRBJ2-1; TCRdb gives TRBD2 as the D gene, but with no DNA this cannot be confirmed. Germline CDR1 is MNHEY and CDR2 is SVGAGI. The CDR3 contains 15 residues. The CDR3: CASKAGGGSYNEQFF.

This CDR3 reads CASSLLPGGGRTEAFF. V gene TRBV14 combines with J gene TRBJ1-1; TCRdb's D call, TRBD1, is unchecked because there is no DNA. CDR3 length: 16 residues. Germline loops: CDR1 SGHDN, CDR2 FVKESK.

The J gene is TRBJ2-1, the V gene TRBV6-2 or TRBV6-3; TCRdb's D call, TRBD1, is unchecked because there is no DNA. This CDR3 region has 15 residues. Germline V CDR1 and CDR2: MNHEY, SVGEGT. This CDR3 reads CASSHEGRGHNEQFF.

The rearrangement joins TRBV29-1 to TRBJ2-6; TCRdb calls TRBD1, which cannot be checked without DNA. Germline V lookup: CDR1 SQVTM, CDR2 ANQGSEA. The CDR3 is 15 residues long. CDR3 sequence reads: CSVRDSYSGANVLTF. The variable domain in full, completed from reference TRBV29-1 and TRBJ2-6, reads SAVISQKPSRDICQRGTSLTIQCQVDSQVTMMFWYRQQPGQSLTLIATANQGSEATYESGFVIDKFPISRPNLTFSTLTVSNMSPEDSSIYLCSVRDSYSGANVLTFGAGSRLTVL.

This chain uses TRBV29-1 with TRBJ2-1; TCRdb gives TRBD2 as the D gene, but with no DNA this cannot be confirmed. The CDR3 totals 14 residues. Per germline, CDR1 SQVTM and CDR2 ANQGSEA. The CDR3 loop reads CSVIGLADYNEQFF.

The chain joins TRBV19 to TRBJ2-7; TCRdb proposes TRBD1, but this gene call is untestable without DNA. Germline V gene data show CDR1 as LNHDA and CDR2 as SQIVND (reference sequence). The CDR3 runs 14 residues. The CDR3 spells CASSHSGLSYEQYF.

The genes are TRBV12-3 or TRBV12-4 and TRBJ2-7. The CDR3 has 14 residues. The CDR3 loop is CASSGSERAYEQYF.

CDR3 sequence: CSAGLAGNEQFF. J is TRBJ2-1 and V is TRBV29-1; TCRdb's D call, TRBD2, is unchecked because there is no DNA. The CDR3 spans 12 residues. Germline V gene data show CDR1 as SQVTM and CDR2 as ANQGSEA.

The rearrangement links TRBV29-1 to TRBJ2-5; absent DNA, TCRdb's TRBD1 call cannot be checked. CDR3 length: 12 amino acids. Germline V gives CDR1 SQVTM, CDR2 ANQGSEA. The CDR3 reads CSVLDREETQYF.

The J gene is TRBJ2-1, the V gene TRBV28; lacking DNA, the TRBD2 call made by TCRdb goes unchecked. CDR1 and CDR2 from the germline V gene are MDHEN and SYDVKM. The CDR3 consists of 13 residues. CDR3 sequence: CASSYYLGSEQFF.

The CDR3 region is CASSSERNTEAFF. The chain employs TRBV11-2 and TRBJ1-1. This CDR3 has 13 amino acids. CDR1 and CDR2 (germline): SGHAT, FQNNGV.

This chain connects TRBV20-1 to TRBJ2-5. Germline-derived CDR1 and CDR2 are DFQATT and SNEGSKA (reference sequence). This CDR3 has 15 residues. CDR3 in amino acids: CSARDMEGYQETQYF.

The rearrangement uses TRBV29-1 and TRBJ2-7; the TRBD1 assignment by TCRdb is unverifiable without DNA. Looked up from germline, CDR1 is SQVTM and CDR2 is ANQGSEA. This CDR3 is built from 13 residues. Here the CDR3 reads CSVSPTVTNEQYF.

J is TRBJ2-2 and V is TRBV25-1; TCRdb's D gene call, TRBD2, goes unchecked for lack of DNA. Germline V lookup: CDR1 MGHDK, CDR2 SYGVNS. The CDR3 has 16 residues. Here the CDR3 reads CASSRRAGDETGELFF.

The chain couples TRBV7-6 to TRBJ2-7. The CDR3 runs to 13 residues. The germline V gene encodes CDR1 SGHVS and CDR2 FNYEAQ. CDR3 amino acids: CASSRDITYEQYF. Based on the CDR3 plus reference TRBV7-6 and TRBJ2-7, the full variable domain is GAGVSQSPRYKVTKRGQDVALRCDPISGHVSLYWYRQALGQGPEFLTYFNYEAQQDKSGLPNDRFSAERPEGSISTLTIQRTEQRDSAMYRCASSRDITYEQYFGPGTRLTVT.

The chain is built from TRBV29-1 and TRBJ2-7; TCRdb reports TRBD1, a call that lacks DNA to check it against. CDR1 and CDR2 from the germline V gene are SQVTM and ANQGSEA. The CDR3 length is 15 residues. This CDR3 reads CSVEDGPGGGREQYF.

The chain combines TRBV6-2 or TRBV6-3 with TRBJ1-2. The germline V gene encodes CDR1 MNHEY and CDR2 SVGEGT. The CDR3 extends over 14 amino acids. The CDR3 spells CASSYGTALYGYTF.

V is TRBV30 and J is TRBJ2-7; TCRdb gives TRBD2 as the D gene, but with no DNA this cannot be confirmed. The CDR3 loop spans 13 amino acids. Germline V gene sequence: CDR1 GTSNPN, CDR2 SVGIG (reference sequence). The CDR3: CAAGGANSYEQYF.

The rearrangement joins TRBV25-1 to TRBJ2-2. From germline, CDR1 is MGHDK and CDR2 SYGVNS. The CDR3 runs 11 residues. CDR3: CASSQSVELFF.

The chain employs TRBV20-1 and TRBJ1-1; the TCRdb D gene call, TRBD1, has no DNA to confirm it. CDR1 is DFQATT, CDR2 SNEGSKA, per germline (reference sequence). The CDR3 totals 12 residues. CDR3 sequence: CSASQGNTEAFF.

The genes are TRBV6-1 and TRBJ2-1; the D call of TRBD2 rests on TCRdb alone, since no DNA is present to check it. Germline V gene data show CDR1 as MNHNS and CDR2 as SASEGT. The CDR3 extends over 16 amino acids. The CDR3 sequence is CASSGPGLAGANEQFF.

The chain recombines TRBV29-1 with TRBJ1-1; the D gene TCRdb calls, TRBD1, cannot be checked with no DNA. Germline assignment: CDR1 SQVTM and CDR2 ANQGSEA. The CDR3 is 13 residues long. CDR3 loop: CSVVQGRTLEAFF.

The gene calls are TRBV30 and TRBJ2-5; TCRdb's assignment of TRBD1 cannot be checked, as there is no DNA. This CDR3 comprises 13 residues. In germline, CDR1 is GTSNPN, CDR2 SVGIG (reference sequence). CDR3 protein: CAWSQQGWETQYF.

The chain links TRBV5-1 to TRBJ2-7; TCRdb selects TRBD2, and the lack of DNA leaves this call unchecked. The germline gives CDR1 SGHRS, CDR2 YFSETQ. The CDR3 has 13 amino acids. CDR3 region: CASSTSAGYEQYF.

The chain couples TRBV7-8 to TRBJ2-5; TCRdb names TRBD2, which stays unverified in the absence of DNA. CDR1 is SGHVS and CDR2 is FQNEAQ in the germline V gene. The CDR3 loop spans 15 amino acids. CDR3 sequence reads: CASRTRALSQETQYF.

The CDR3 protein is CASSRVSGYTDTQYF. This chain uses TRBV7-8 with TRBJ2-3; TCRdb's D gene call, TRBD2, goes unchecked for lack of DNA. Germline CDR1 is SGHVS and CDR2 is FQNEAQ. This CDR3 has 15 amino acids.

The V gene is TRBV29-1, the J gene TRBJ2-5; the TCRdb call, TRBD1, lacks DNA for checking. Germline V gene sequence: CDR1 SQVTM, CDR2 ANQGSEA. This CDR3 spans 16 amino acids. CDR3 loop: CSVESGTGAFQETQYF.

This chain links TRBV7-9 with TRBJ2-2; without DNA, the TCRdb call of TRBD1 cannot be checked. The CDR3 covers 16 residues. Germline V gives CDR1 SEHNR, CDR2 FQNEAQ (reference sequence). The CDR3 here is CASSRRDRLNTGELFF.